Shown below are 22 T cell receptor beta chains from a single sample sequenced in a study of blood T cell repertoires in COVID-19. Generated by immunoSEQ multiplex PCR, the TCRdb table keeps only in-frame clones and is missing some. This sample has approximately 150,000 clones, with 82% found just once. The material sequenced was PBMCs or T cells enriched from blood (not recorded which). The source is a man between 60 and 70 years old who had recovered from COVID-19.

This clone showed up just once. CDR3 loop: CASSGKSGGSYNEQFF. CDR3 coding DNA: TGTGCCAGCAGTGGCAAAAGCGGGGGCTCCTACAATGAGCAGTTCTTC. The chain carries TRBV11-1 and TRBJ2-1; 8 bases match TRBD2. CDR3 length: 16 residues. Trimming cost V 6 bases and J 0 bases; bases outside gene matches: 7. Germline assignment: CDR1 SGHAT and CDR2 FQDESV (reference sequence).

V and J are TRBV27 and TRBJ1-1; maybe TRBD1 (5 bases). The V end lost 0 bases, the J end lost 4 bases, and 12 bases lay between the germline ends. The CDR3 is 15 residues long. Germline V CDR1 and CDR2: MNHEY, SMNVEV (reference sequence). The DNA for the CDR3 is TGTGCCAGCAGTTTATCACTGGGGGGGGGCACTGAAGCTTTCTTT. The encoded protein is CASSLSLGGGTEAFF.

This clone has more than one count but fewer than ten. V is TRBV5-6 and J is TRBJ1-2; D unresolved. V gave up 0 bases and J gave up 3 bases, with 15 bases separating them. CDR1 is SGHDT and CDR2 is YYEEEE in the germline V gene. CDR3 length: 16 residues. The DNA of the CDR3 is TGTGCCAGCAGCTTGGGGGTGGGCGGGCCGGACTATGGCTACACCTTC. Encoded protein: CASSLGVGGPDYGYTF.

In DNA form, the CDR3 reads TGTGCCAGCTTGCCTAGCGGGAGTAGGATGGAGACCCAGTACTTC. It is translated as CASLPSGSRMETQYF. The J gene is TRBJ2-5, the V gene TRBV28, with 10 bases matching TRBD2. With V trimmed by 8 bases and J by 5 bases, 11 bases remained unmatched. From germline, CDR1 is MDHEN and CDR2 SYDVKM. The length of the CDR3 is 15 residues.

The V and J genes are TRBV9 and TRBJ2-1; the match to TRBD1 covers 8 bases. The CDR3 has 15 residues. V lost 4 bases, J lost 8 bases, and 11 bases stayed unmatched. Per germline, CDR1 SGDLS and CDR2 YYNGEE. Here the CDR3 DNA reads TGTGCCAGCAGCCTAGGACAGGGCTCCCTCGATGAGCAGTTCTTC. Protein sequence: CASSLGQGSLDEQFF. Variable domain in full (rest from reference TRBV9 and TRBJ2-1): DSGVTQTPKHLITATGQRVTLRCSPRSGDLSVYWYQQSLDQGLQFLIQYYNGEERAKGNILERFSAQQFPDLHSELNLSSLELGDSALYFCASSLGQGSLDEQFFGPGTRLTVL.

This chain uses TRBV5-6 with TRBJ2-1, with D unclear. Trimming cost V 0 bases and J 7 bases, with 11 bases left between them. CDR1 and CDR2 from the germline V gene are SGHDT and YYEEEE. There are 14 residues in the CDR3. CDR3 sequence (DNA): TGTGCCAGCAGCTTGGGGTTAGCTGGTAATGAGCAGTTCTTC. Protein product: CASSLGLAGNEQFF.

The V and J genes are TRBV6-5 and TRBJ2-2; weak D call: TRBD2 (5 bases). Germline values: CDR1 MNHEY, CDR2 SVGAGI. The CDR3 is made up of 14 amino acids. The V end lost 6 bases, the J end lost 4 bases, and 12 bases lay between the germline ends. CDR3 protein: CASRYPRGTGELFF. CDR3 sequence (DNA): TGTGCCAGCAGATACCCCCGGGGCACCGGGGAGCTGTTTTTT.

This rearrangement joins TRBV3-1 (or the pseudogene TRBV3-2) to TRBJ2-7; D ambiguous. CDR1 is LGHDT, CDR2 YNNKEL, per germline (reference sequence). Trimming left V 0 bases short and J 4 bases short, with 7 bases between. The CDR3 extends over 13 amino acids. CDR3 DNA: TGTGCCAGCAGCCAAGATCCAGATTACGAGCAGTACTTC. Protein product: CASSQDPDYEQYF.

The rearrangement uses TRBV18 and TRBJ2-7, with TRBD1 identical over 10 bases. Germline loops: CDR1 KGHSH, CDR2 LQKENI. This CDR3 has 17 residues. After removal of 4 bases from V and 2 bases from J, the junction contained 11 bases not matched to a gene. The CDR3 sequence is CASSLHAPGTGAYEQYF. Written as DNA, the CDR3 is TGTGCCAGCTCACTACACGCTCCTGGGACAGGGGCCTACGAGCAGTACTTC.

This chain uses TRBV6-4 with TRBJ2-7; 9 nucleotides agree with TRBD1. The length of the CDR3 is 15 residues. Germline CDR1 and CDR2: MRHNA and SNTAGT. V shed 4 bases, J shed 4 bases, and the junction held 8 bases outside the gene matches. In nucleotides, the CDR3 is TGTGCCAGCAGTGCAACCGGGACAGGGTTGTACGAGCAGTACTTC. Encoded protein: CASSATGTGLYEQYF.

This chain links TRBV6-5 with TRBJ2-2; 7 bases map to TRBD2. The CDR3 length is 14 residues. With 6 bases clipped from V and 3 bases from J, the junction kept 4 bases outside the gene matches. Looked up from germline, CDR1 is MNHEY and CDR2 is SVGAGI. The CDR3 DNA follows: TGTGCCAGCAGCCGTAGCGGGCACACCGGGGAGCTGTTTTTT. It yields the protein CASSRSGHTGELFF.

The CDR3 is CASSLSSGLLNTGELFF. DNA of the CDR3: TGTGCCAGCAGTTTATCGAGCGGACTCCTGAACACCGGGGAGCTGTTTTTT. The gene calls are TRBV27 and TRBJ2-2, with a weak D call TRBD2 (5 bases). CDR3 length: 17 amino acids. Germline CDR1 reads MNHEY; CDR2 reads SMNVEV (reference sequence). Between the trimmed V and J ends, which lost 0 bases and 1 base, there was a span of 12 bases.

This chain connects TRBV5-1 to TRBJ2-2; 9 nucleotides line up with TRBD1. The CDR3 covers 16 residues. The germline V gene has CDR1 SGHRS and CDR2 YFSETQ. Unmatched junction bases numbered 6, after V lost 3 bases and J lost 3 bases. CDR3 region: CASSSRQGGDTGELFF. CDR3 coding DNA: TGCGCCAGCAGCTCTCGACAGGGGGGCGACACCGGGGAGCTGTTTTTT.

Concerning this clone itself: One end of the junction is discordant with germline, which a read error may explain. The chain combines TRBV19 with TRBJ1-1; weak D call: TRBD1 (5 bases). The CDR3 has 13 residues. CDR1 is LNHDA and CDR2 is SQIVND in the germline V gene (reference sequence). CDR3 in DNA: TGTGCGAGTAAAAGGGGACTTAACACTGAAGCTTTCTTT. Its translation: CASKRGLNTEAFF.

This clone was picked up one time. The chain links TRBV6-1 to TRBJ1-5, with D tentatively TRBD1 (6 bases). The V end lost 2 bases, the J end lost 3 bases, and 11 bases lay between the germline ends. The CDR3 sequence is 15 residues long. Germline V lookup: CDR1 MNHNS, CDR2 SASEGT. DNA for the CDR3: TGTGCCAGCAGTGAAATTCGGACAGTCAATCAGCCCCAGCATTTT. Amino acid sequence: CASSEIRTVNQPQHF.

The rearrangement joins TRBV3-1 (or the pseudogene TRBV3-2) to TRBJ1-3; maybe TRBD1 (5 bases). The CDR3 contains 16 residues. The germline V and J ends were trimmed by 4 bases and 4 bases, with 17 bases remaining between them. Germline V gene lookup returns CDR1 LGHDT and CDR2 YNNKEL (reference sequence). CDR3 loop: CASSLGAPPGGNTIYF. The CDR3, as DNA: TGTGCCAGCAGCCTTGGGGCCCCTCCTGGAGGAAACACCATATATTTT.

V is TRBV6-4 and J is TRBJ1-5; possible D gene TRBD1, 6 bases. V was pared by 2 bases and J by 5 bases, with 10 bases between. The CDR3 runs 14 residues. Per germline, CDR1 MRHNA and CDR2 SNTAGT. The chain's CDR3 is CASSDDRPDQPQHF. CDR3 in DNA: TGTGCCAGCAGTGACGACAGGCCCGATCAGCCCCAGCATTTT.

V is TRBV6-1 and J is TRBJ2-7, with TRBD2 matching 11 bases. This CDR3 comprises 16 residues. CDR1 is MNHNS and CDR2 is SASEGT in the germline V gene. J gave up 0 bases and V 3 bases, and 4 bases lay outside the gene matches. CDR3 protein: CASSDSGRVSSYEQYF. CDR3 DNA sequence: TGTGCCAGCAGTGATAGCGGGAGGGTTAGCTCCTACGAGCAGTACTTC.

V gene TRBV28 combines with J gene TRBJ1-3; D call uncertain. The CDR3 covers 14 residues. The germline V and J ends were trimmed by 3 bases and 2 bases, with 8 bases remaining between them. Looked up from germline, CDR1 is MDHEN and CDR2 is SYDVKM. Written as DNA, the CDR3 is TGTGCCAGCAGTTTGGCACAGCCTGGAAACACCATATATTTT. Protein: CASSLAQPGNTIYF.

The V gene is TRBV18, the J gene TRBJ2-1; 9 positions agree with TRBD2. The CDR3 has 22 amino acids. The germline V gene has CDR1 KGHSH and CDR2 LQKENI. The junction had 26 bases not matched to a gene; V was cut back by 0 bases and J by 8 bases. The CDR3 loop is CASSPPGGGAVASDIRRDEQFF. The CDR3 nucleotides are TGTGCCAGCTCACCACCCGGCGGGGGGGCCGTGGCTAGCGATATTCGTCGGGATGAGCAGTTCTTC.

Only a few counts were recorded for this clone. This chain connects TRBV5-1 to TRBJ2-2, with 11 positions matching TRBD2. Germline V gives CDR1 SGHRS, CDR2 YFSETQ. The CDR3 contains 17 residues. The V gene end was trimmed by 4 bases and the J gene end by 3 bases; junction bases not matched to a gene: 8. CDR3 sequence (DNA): TGCGCCAGCAGCCGATTTCTAGCGGGAGGCTACACCGGGGAGCTGTTTTTT. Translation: CASSRFLAGGYTGELFF.

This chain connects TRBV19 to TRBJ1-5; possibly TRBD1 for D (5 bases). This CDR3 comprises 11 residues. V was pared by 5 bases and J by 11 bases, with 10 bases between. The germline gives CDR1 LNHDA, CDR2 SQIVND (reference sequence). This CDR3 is CASSPGGAQHF. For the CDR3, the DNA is TGTGCCAGTAGTCCTGGAGGGGCCCAGCATTTT.